A selection of T cell receptor beta chains follows, all from one sample in a study of shared clonotypes between healthy human individuals. The method was immunoSEQ multiplex PCR; TCRdb's version includes in-frame clones alone and lacks a portion of them. The sample carries about 480,000 clones, around 79% recorded once. Sequencing input: PBMCs. The receptor source for this set is a woman aged 40 to 55 in good health. Some clones in this sample may be carry-over from other donors' samples. Each CDR3 is given with its conserved first and last residue. The D gene is left open where the match is weak.

j_gene,d_gene,len,v_gene,CDR3nt,CDR3aa
TRBJ2-3,TRBD2,16,TRBV5-1,TGCGCCAGCAGCTTGTCGGGGGGAGGGCCCTCAGATACGCAGTATTTT,CASSLSGGGPSDTQYF
TRBJ1-2,TRBD1,15,TRBV27,TGTGCCAGCAGTCCCTGGGACAGGGGGCTCTCTGGCTACACCTTC,CASSPWDRGLSGYTF
TRBJ2-1,TRBD2,17,TRBV5-4,TGTGCCAGCAGCCTATCCGTAGCGGGAGGGGCCTACAATGAGCAGTTCTTC,CASSLSVAGGAYNEQFF
TRBJ2-4,-,13,TRBV7-8,TGTGCCAGCAGCTCCCCGGGCATGGGCATTCAGTACTTC,CASSSPGMGIQYF
TRBJ2-5,-,11,TRBV6-5,TGTGCCAGCAGGCCTAAAGAGACCCAGTACTTC,CASRPKETQYF
TRBJ2-1,TRBD2,18,TRBV29-1,TGCAGCGTTGCAGGGGGGCGAGGACGACTAGCGGTCTACAATGAGCAGTTCTTC,CSVAGGRGRLAVYNEQFF
TRBJ2-3,-,16,TRBV4-1,TGCGCCAGCAGCCAAGAGGGCGGGATAGTCACAGATACGCAGTATTTT,CASSQEGGIVTDTQYF
TRBJ1-1,-,13,TRBV29-1,TGCAGCGTTGGGGGCAGAATGAACACTGAAGCTTTCTTT,CSVGGRMNTEAFF
TRBJ2-7,TRBD2,16,TRBV5-1,TGCGCCAGCAGCCAACGGACAGCGGGAGTTACCTACGAGCAGTACTTC,CASSQRTAGVTYEQYF
TRBJ2-3,-,15,TRBV19,TGTGCCAGTAGTGCTCCAAGGACTAGCACAGATACGCAGTATTTT,CASSAPRTSTDTQYF
TRBJ2-7,-,13,TRBV7-2,TGTGCCAGCAGCTTAGCCTGGGGAATGGAGCAGTACTTC,CASSLAWGMEQYF